One T cell receptor beta chain is described in this entry. This clonotype was counted many times. Its antigen is not yet known. One base away there is no much larger clone; base qualities are not given. The study was a case-control design nested within a healthcare worker cohort in London, UK, with weekly nasopharyngeal swab PCR tests and blood sampling. Between 23 and 31 March 2020, the week of the UK lockdown, healthcare workers were enrolled and then followed up weekly for as long as 16 weeks. This record comes from a study of early T cells in non-severe SARS-CoV-2 infection (dated by TCRdb to the early 2020s). As for the study more broadly: Because TCR sequencing was done on bulk RNA from unsorted whole blood, the alpha and beta chains could not be paired. The full study reports these points: VDJdb matching was skewed toward anti-spike CD8 responses and likely underestimated virus-specific expansions by missing private and CD4 specificities.

CDR1 and CDR2 (SGHTA, FQGTGA) derive from the germline V gene. V sheds 2 bases and J sheds 3 bases, leaving 4 bases between their ends. From the cysteine through the phenylalanine, the CDR3 covers 13 amino acids. The DNA shown is the 39-base CDR3, in frame from base 1. Libraries were built with 5' RACE. Sequencing instrument: NextSeq 500. The TCR library protocol attached unique molecular identifiers to individual cDNA molecules to correct for sequencing error and PCR bias. TCR alpha and beta chains were both sequenced, and the abundances of alpha and beta sequences in each sample were closely correlated with each other. The source study handled its data this way. V gene, J gene and CDR3 annotation of TCR sequences was performed with Decombinator V4. Expanded TCRs were defined as changing significantly between any two time points under a Poisson model with p below 0.0001. TCR abundances were normalised to the total number of TCRs sequenced per sample and were expressed as counts per million. TRAV1-2 paired with TRAJ12, TRAJ20 or TRAJ33 defined MAIT TCRs, while TRAV10 paired with TRAJ18 defined iNKT TCRs. VDJdb, accessed 1 November 2021, was searched for CMV, EBV and SARS-CoV-2 annotated TCRs, with TCRs annotated for multiple antigens excluded. Starting from the raw public reads, TCRdb applied fastp trimming at Q25, assembled clones with MiXCR and retained in-frame beta chains. A single entry per CDR3 protein holds the most common genes and DNA from its merged rows. None of the V and J calls come from the authors' own analysis; TCRdb made them. The sample yields 35,000 to 45,000 distinct CDR3 sequences; about 6% were counted once. Around 20% of the sample is held by the ten biggest clonotypes.

The V and J genes are TRBV7-3 and TRBJ2-2, with the D gene uncertain. The material sequenced was whole blood, taken at baseline. This clonotype was obtained from an adult who was a healthcare worker with PCR-confirmed SARS-CoV-2 infection or an uninfected control (not recorded which). The CDR3 has the sequence CASSLYDTGELFF. The nucleotides are TGTGCCAGCAGCTTATATGACACCGGGGAGCTGTTTTTT.